This TCR beta chain came from a study of spatial heterogeneity in lung cancer. Described time point: sample taken at primary tumor resection. The donors were 65 to 85 patients with non-small cell lung cancer that was early-stage and untreated. Without sorting, whole RNA was sequenced from tumor, nontumor lung or frozen PBMC. TCRdb analysed the 5' RACE reads with MiXCR anew, one entry per CDR3 protein. The sample holds under 40,000 distinct CDR3 sequences, about 5% seen once. This clonotype has ten or more counts. This clonotype was obtained from a female donor with early-stage non-small cell lung cancer. The specimen comprised PBMCs, sampled at surgery.

Written as DNA, the CDR3 is TGCAGCGTTGTTGGAGGCGGACACCGGAACACTGAAGCTTTCTTT. It codes for CSVVGGGHRNTEAFF. This chain links TRBV29-1 with TRBJ1-1; D may be TRBD1 (5 bases). Germline lookup yields CDR1 SQVTM and CDR2 ANQGSEA. Trimming pared 4 bases from V and 1 base from J, leaving 16 bases between. The CDR3 contains 15 residues. Combining the CDR3 with reference TRBV29-1 and TRBJ1-1 gives the whole variable domain SAVISQKPSRDICQRGTSLTIQCQVDSQVTMMFWYRQQPGQSLTLIATANQGSEATYESGFVIDKFPISRPNLTFSTLTVSNMSPEDSSIYLCSVVGGGHRNTEAFFGQGTRLTVV.